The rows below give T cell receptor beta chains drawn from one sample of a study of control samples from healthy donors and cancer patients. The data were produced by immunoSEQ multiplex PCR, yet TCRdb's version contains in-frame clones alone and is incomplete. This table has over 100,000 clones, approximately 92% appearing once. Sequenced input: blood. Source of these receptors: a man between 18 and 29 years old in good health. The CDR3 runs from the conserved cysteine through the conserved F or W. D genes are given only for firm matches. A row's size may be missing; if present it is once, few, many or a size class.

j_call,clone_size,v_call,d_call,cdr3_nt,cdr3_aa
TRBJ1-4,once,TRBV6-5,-,TGTGCCAGCAGTTACTCTCTGGGGGAAGCTAATGAAAAACTGTTTTTT,CASSYSLGEANEKLFF
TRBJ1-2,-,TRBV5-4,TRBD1,TGTGCCAGCAGTTCAACATCAGGGGGAAATGGCTACACCTTC,CASSSTSGGNGYTF
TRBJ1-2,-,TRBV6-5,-,TGTGCCAGCAGCCCCGGACAAGCCTATGGCTACACCTTC,CASSPGQAYGYTF
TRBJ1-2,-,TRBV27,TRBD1,TGTGCCAGCAGTATCACAGGGGTGTCTTATGGCTACACCTTC,CASSITGVSYGYTF
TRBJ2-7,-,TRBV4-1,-,TGCGCCAGCAGCCAAGAATGGGGGGGGCTCTACGAGCAGTACTTC,CASSQEWGGLYEQYF
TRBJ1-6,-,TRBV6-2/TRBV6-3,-,TGTGCCAGCAGTTACTCGATCGGCGACGGATGGGAGGGATCCTATAATTCACCCCTCCACTTT,CASSYSIGDGWEGSYNSPLHF
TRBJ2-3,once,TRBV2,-,TGTGCCAGCAGCGCGGGGGATACGCAGTATTTT,CASSAGDTQYF
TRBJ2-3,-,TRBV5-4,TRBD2,TGTGCCAGCAGCTTGGATCCGTCGACTAGCGGGGGGGATAGCACAGATACGCAGTATTTT,CASSLDPSTSGGDSTDTQYF
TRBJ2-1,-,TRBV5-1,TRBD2,TGCGCCAGCAGCTCCGGACTAGCGGGGGAACCATACAATGAGCAGTTCTTC,CASSSGLAGEPYNEQFF
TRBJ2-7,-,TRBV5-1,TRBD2,TGCGCCAGCAGCAGAGTTCCCGGGACTAGCGACGAGCAGTACTTC,CASSRVPGTSDEQYF
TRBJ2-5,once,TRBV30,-,TGTGCCTGGAGCATAGGACGGGGGCGATACCAAGAGACCCAGTACTTC,CAWSIGRGRYQETQYF
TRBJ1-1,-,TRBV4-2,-,TGTGCCAGCAGTCGAGTCCCAATCTCGGACGGGTGGAACACTGAAGCTTTCTTT,CASSRVPISDGWNTEAFF
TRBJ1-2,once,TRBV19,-,TGTGCCAGTAGGGAGAGAGATACATCCTATGGCTACACCTTC,CASRERDTSYGYTF